Listed below are T cell receptor beta chains from one sample, sequenced in a study of shared clonotypes between healthy human individuals. The method was immunoSEQ multiplex PCR; TCRdb's version includes in-frame clones alone and lacks a portion of them. The sample has over 2 million clones; about 95% are singletons. Sequencing input: naive CD8+ T cells sorted from blood. The receptors here all came from a man aged 18 to 29 in good health. The CDR3 runs from the conserved cysteine through the conserved F or W. A D gene is named only where the DNA matches it firmly. Part of the rows lack a size; the others show once, few, many or a class for expanded clones.

TRBD1 NA TRBJ2-7 15 TRBV18 CASSQRTGGYNEQYF TGTGCCAGCTCCCAGAGGACAGGGGGCTACAACGAGCAGTACTTC
TRBD2 NA TRBJ2-4 15 TRBV6-5 CASSYLGGGGNIQYF TGTGCCAGCAGTTACTTAGGCGGGGGGGGAAACATTCAGTACTTC
TRBD2 NA TRBJ2-7 14 TRBV6-1 CASSPGGGSNEQYF TGTGCCAGCAGCCCCGGGGGGGGGAGTAACGAGCAGTACTTC
NA NA TRBJ1-2 11 TRBV29-1 CSAEGSYGYTF TGCAGCGCCGAAGGTAGCTATGGCTACACCTTC
NA once TRBJ2-1 15 TRBV4-1 CASSQDGGDYNEQFF TGCGCCAGCAGCCAAGACGGCGGGGACTACAATGAGCAGTTCTTC
TRBD1 NA TRBJ1-2 16 TRBV5-1 CASSLEDRDLHYGYTF TGCGCCAGCAGCTTAGAGGACAGGGATCTGCACTATGGCTACACCTTC
NA NA TRBJ1-2 15 TRBV28 CASSLPLGRGYGYTF TGTGCCAGCAGTTTGCCCCTCGGTCGGGGCTATGGCTACACCTTC
TRBD2 once TRBJ2-7 14 TRBV4-1 CASSHSGLDHEQYF TGCGCCAGCAGCCACTCGGGACTAGACCACGAGCAGTACTTC
NA NA TRBJ2-1 14 TRBV6-1 CASRTSRSYNEQFF TGTGCCAGCAGGACTAGTAGGTCCTACAATGAGCAGTTCTTC
NA once TRBJ1-2 14 TRBV9 CASSVVSREDGYTF TGTGCCAGCAGCGTAGTTAGCAGGGAGGATGGCTACACCTTC
NA NA TRBJ1-1 16 TRBV7-9 CASSLAGGGISAEAFF TGTGCCAGCAGCTTAGCCGGGGGAGGAATTAGCGCTGAAGCTTTCTTT
NA NA TRBJ2-5 10 TRBV28 CATLQETQYF TGTGCCACCCTTCAAGAGACCCAGTACTTC
NA NA TRBJ1-3 16 TRBV19 CASSQGTEGNGNTIYF TGTGCCAGTAGTCAAGGGACGGAAGGAAATGGAAACACCATATATTTT
NA NA TRBJ1-1 13 TRBV5-1 CASSLVDHTEAFF TGCGCCAGCAGCTTGGTAGATCACACTGAAGCTTTCTTT
TRBD2 NA TRBJ2-3 15 TRBV6-1 CASSVVTSGTDTQYF TGTGCCAGCAGTGTGGTAACTAGCGGCACAGATACGCAGTATTTT
TRBD1 NA TRBJ1-1 17 TRBV19 CASSIGGQGVVNTEAFF TGTGCCAGTAGTATAGGGGGACAGGGGGTGGTGAACACTGAAGCTTTCTTT
TRBD1 NA TRBJ1-2 18 TRBV7-9 CASSPPGGQVEYDYGYTF TGTGCCAGCAGCCCTCCCGGGGGACAGGTCGAGTATGACTATGGCTACACCTTC
NA NA TRBJ1-6 14 TRBV9 CASSTQGNNSPLHF TGTGCCAGCAGCACACAGGGCAATAATTCACCCCTCCACTTT
NA NA TRBJ2-7 15 TRBV5-1 CASSLELGQSYEQYF TGCGCCAGCAGCTTGGAATTAGGACAGAGCTACGAGCAGTACTTC
NA NA TRBJ2-3 14 TRBV10-3 CAISEDLPTDTQYF TGTGCCATCAGTGAGGACCTCCCCACAGATACGCAGTATTTT
NA NA TRBJ2-5 14 TRBV18 CASHKGGWQETQYF TGTGCCAGCCATAAAGGGGGTTGGCAAGAGACCCAGTACTTC
NA NA TRBJ2-7 16 TRBV7-9 CASSLGVAGGGWEQYF TGTGCCAGCAGCTTAGGGGTTGCCGGGGGAGGCTGGGAGCAGTACTTC
NA NA TRBJ2-2 13 TRBV2 CASSEGIARELFF TGTGCCAGCAGTGAAGGCATCGCCCGGGAGCTGTTTTTT
NA NA TRBJ2-7 15 TRBV7-8 CASSPGVSGSYEQYF TGTGCCAGCAGCCCCGGGGTTAGCGGAAGCTACGAGCAGTACTTC
TRBD2 NA TRBJ2-7 13 TRBV14 CASSRGLADEQYF TGTGCCAGCAGCCGAGGACTAGCGGACGAGCAGTACTTC
NA NA TRBJ1-1 15 TRBV27 CASSPWTVSNTEAFF TGTGCCAGCAGTCCGTGGACAGTTTCGAACACTGAAGCTTTCTTT
NA NA TRBJ2-7 16 TRBV2 CASNLEGTSSSYEQYF TGTGCCAGCAACCTGGAGGGGACTTCAAGCTCCTACGAGCAGTACTTC
NA NA TRBJ1-6 16 TRBV28 CASSSGQSTYNSPLHF TGTGCCAGCAGTTCAGGACAGTCAACCTATAATTCACCCCTCCACTTT
TRBD2 NA TRBJ2-7 17 TRBV4-3 CASSQDAGGTNSYEQYF TGCGCCAGCAGCCAAGATGCGGGGGGGACGAATTCCTACGAGCAGTACTTC
NA NA TRBJ2-7 15 TRBV13 CASSPNGRSSYEQYF TGTGCCAGCAGCCCGAACGGGCGTTCCTCCTACGAGCAGTACTTC
TRBD2 NA TRBJ2-5 14 TRBV15 CATSSLLAEETQYF TGTGCCACCAGCAGCTTACTAGCGGAAGAGACCCAGTACTTC
TRBD2 NA TRBJ2-3 16 TRBV6-4 CASSPIASGGAVWQYF TGTGCCAGCAGTCCCATAGCTAGCGGGGGGGCCGTCTGGCAGTATTTT
NA NA TRBJ2-1 16 TRBV6-1 CASSEQGLSLYNEQFF TGTGCCAGCAGTGAGCAGGGGCTCTCGCTTTACAATGAGCAGTTCTTC
NA once TRBJ1-4 17 TRBV5-6 CASSLVQGTAANEKLFF TGTGCCAGCAGCTTGGTACAGGGAACCGCTGCTAATGAAAAACTGTTTTTT
NA NA TRBJ2-7 14 TRBV2 CASSERGLIYEQYF TGTGCCAGCAGTGAACGAGGGCTGATCTACGAGCAGTACTTC
TRBD2 NA TRBJ2-5 15 TRBV7-3 CASSLTGGARETQYF TGTGCCAGCAGCTTAACCGGGGGGGCCCGAGAGACCCAGTACTTC
NA NA TRBJ1-1 12 TRBV21-1 CARGREGTEAFF TGTGCCCGAGGCAGGGAGGGGACTGAAGCTTTCTTT
NA NA TRBJ2-3 16 TRBV10-2 CASSDVGEPNTDTQYF TGCGCCAGCAGTGACGTTGGCGAGCCCAACACAGATACGCAGTATTTT
TRBD2 NA TRBJ2-1 17 TRBV2 CASSELERGGRWNEQFF TGTGCCAGCAGTGAATTGGAGCGGGGGGGCAGATGGAATGAGCAGTTCTTC
TRBD1 once TRBJ1-6 16 TRBV19 CASSFQPGQGSSPLHF TGTGCCAGTAGTTTTCAACCGGGACAGGGAAGTTCACCCCTCCACTTT
TRBD2 NA TRBJ2-5 16 TRBV30 CAWSEGLAGVGETQYF TGTGCCTGGAGTGAAGGCCTAGCGGGAGTTGGAGAGACCCAGTACTTC
NA once TRBJ2-2 11 TRBV6-6 CASSNPGELFF TGTGCCAGCAGCAACCCCGGGGAGCTGTTTTTT
NA NA TRBJ2-1 13 TRBV5-6 CASSLGTYNEQFF TGTGCCAGCAGCCTAGGGACTTACAATGAGCAGTTCTTC
TRBD1 NA TRBJ2-7 14 TRBV5-6 CASSPGTGVYEQYF TGTGCCAGCAGCCCCGGGACAGGCGTCTACGAGCAGTACTTC
NA once TRBJ1-3 14 TRBV9 CASSLGGSGNTIYF TGTGCCAGCAGCCTCGGCGGATCTGGAAACACCATATATTTT
NA once TRBJ2-7 17 TRBV30 CAWSVVPGRGISYEQYF TGTGCCTGGAGTGTAGTCCCGGGGCGCGGAATCTCCTACGAGCAGTACTTC
TRBD2 NA TRBJ2-1 15 TRBV4-1 CASSHASGGYNEQFF TGCGCCAGCAGCCACGCTAGCGGGGGATACAATGAGCAGTTCTTC
TRBD2 once TRBJ2-1 13 TRBV15 CATSSYSGRVDFF TGTGCCACCAGCAGTTATAGCGGGAGGGTGGATTTCTTC
TRBD1 NA TRBJ2-7 15 TRBV5-4 CASSLGGTGSYEQYF TGTGCCAGCAGCTTGGGCGGGACAGGGAGTTACGAGCAGTACTTC
NA NA TRBJ1-1 14 TRBV15 CATSGGGENTEAFF TGTGCCACCAGTGGAGGCGGAGAGAACACTGAAGCTTTCTTT
NA NA TRBJ1-4 13 TRBV23-1 CASSLRVWEKLFF TGCGCCAGCAGCCTGAGGGTTTGGGAAAAACTGTTTTTT